This is a list of T cell receptor beta chains from one sample in a study of T cells in Graves' hyperthyroidism and ophthalmopathy. TCRdb recomputed calls from the multiplex PCR reads with MiXCR, one row per CDR3 protein. The table lists about 520,000 distinct CDR3 sequences, less than 25% of them singletons, with approximately 10% in the top ten. Sequencing was performed on blood. The receptors stem from a woman in her twenties or thirties with Graves' ophthalmopathy. CDR3s leave out the opening cysteine and the closing phenylalanine or tryptophan. The D gene is left open where the match is weak.

v_call	d_call	cdr3_aa
TRBV5-1	TRBD1	ASSTAGTGGAGTGELF
TRBV6-5	TRBD1	ASSLRQGVPEAF
TRBV6-1	TRBD1	ASSDGHPGQGDEQY
TRBV29-1	-	SVVEPKTYEQY
TRBV29-1	-	SVEGGSYGYT
TRBV7-2	-	ASSQSGGVRGNIQY
TRBV28	-	ASSTGTYGYT
TRBV6-1	-	VSSDGNSGNTIY
TRBV18	TRBD1	ASSPPGQGTLEQY
TRBV12-3/TRBV12-4	-	ASSSGAGLNEKLF
TRBV12-3/TRBV12-4	-	ASGGQLNTPLH
TRBV30	TRBD2	AWSVGAGGRNEQF
TRBV9	-	ASSADTQFSYNSPLH
TRBV5-1	-	ASSEGTEQTQY
TRBV28	TRBD1	ASSPGTGGTNKGYT
TRBV2	-	ASKDDSNQPQH
TRBV20-1	TRBD1	SPRGTGNTIY
TRBV7-8	TRBD2	ASSPRRAGEQETQY
TRBV7-3	TRBD1	ASSHWTGVNTGELF
TRBV4-2	-	ASSQDHFQGYGYT
TRBV18	-	ASSPRGRGVYEQY
TRBV16	-	ASSQNLGELF
TRBV29-1	-	SVEEGGSTDTQY
TRBV19	TRBD1	ASSPGQEQC
TRBV19	-	ASTPDGNYGYT
TRBV2	-	ASTDGGRGFVGYT
TRBV7-8	-	ASSPLGGFSINYGYT
TRBV28	-	ASKIGGTPTRLSYGYT
TRBV19	-	ASSMTVSGNTIY
TRBV30	-	AWSVLEGLPYGYT
TRBV11-2	-	ASSLDFLEGKETQY
TRBV6-1	-	ASTRGGSSYEQY
TRBV7-3	-	ASSLTGQTEAF
TRBV6-1	-	ASSPRDTSNQPQH
TRBV12-3/TRBV12-4	-	ASSSDSRQH
TRBV30	-	AWGGGVFYGYT
TRBV20-1	-	SARDRLAAEIETQY
TRBV12-3/TRBV12-4	-	ASLYHGESNYGYT
TRBV5-1	-	ASSLVSGGQETQY
TRBV3-1	-	ASSQEVRGAGGYT
TRBV9	-	ASSVGNWGVVETQY
TRBV6-2/TRBV6-3	TRBD1	ASNLKTGGQPQH
TRBV24-1	TRBD2	ATKREGDTGELF
TRBV20-1	TRBD1	SARGPPPPTGVYEQY
TRBV7-8	-	ASRLAGMEGEQY
TRBV12-3/TRBV12-4	-	ASGRTEVNYGYT
TRBV6-2/TRBV6-3	-	AGSYGRHNYEQY
TRBV28	-	ASSLFANGELF
TRBV30	-	AWRGTGTGELF
TRBV20-1	TRBD1	SAGRTGGGQPQH
TRBV7-2	-	ASSLMRGTSYEQY
TRBV7-9	-	ASSPPRGAGYEQY
TRBV6-5	-	ASSSPPGRGNTEAF
TRBV12-3/TRBV12-4	-	ASSFEGGAGNTIY
TRBV11-2	-	ASSPVVGSTGELF
TRBV24-1	-	ATSVGGSEETQY
TRBV29-1	-	SVEGTAVPEAF
TRBV29-1	-	STLAAGSGYT
TRBV20-1	-	SAWGGRLVDEQY
TRBV7-2	-	ASSLAGFSYEQY